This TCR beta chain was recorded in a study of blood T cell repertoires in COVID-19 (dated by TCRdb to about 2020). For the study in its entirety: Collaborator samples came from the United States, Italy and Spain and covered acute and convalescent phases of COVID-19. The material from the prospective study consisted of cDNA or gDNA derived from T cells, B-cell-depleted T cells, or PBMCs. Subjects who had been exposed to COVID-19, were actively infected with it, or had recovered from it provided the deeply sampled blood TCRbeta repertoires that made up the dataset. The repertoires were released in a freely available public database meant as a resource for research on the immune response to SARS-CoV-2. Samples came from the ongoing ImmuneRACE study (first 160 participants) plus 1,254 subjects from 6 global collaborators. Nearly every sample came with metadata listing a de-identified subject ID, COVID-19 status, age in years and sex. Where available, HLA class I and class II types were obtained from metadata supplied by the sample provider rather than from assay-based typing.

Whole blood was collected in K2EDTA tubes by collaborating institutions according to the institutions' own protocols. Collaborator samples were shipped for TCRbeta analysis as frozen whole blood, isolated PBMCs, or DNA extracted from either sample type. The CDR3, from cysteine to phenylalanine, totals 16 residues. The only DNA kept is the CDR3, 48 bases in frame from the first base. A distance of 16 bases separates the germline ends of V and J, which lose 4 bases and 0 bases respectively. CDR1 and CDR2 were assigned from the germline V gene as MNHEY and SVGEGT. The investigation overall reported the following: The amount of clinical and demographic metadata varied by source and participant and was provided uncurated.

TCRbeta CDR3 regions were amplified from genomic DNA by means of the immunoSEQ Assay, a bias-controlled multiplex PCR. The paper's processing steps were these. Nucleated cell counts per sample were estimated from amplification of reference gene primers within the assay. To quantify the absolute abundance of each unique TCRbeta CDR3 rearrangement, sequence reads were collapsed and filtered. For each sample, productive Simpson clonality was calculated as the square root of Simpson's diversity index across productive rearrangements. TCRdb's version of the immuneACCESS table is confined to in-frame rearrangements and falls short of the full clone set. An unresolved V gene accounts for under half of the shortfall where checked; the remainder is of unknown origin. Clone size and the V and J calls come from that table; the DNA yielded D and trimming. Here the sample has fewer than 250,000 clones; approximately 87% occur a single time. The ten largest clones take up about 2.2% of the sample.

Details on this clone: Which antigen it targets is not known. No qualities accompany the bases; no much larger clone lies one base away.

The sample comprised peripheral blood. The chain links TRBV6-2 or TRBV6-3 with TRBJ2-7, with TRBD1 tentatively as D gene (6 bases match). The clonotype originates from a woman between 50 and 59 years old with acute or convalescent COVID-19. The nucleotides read TGTGCCAGCAGTTCCCTGGGGCAGGGGCACTCCTACGAGCAGTACTTC. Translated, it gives CASSSLGQGHSYEQYF.